This entry features one T cell receptor beta chain sequence. This record belongs to a study of CD8 T cells in Susac syndrome. Random hexamers primed reverse transcription of about 0.45 to 1 ug RNA. MiXCR, run by TCRdb on the immunoSEQ multiplex PCR reads, gives a single entry per CDR3 protein. The data contain 100,000 to 150,000 distinct CDR3 sequences, about 95% of them singletons. V dropped 5 bases and J dropped 2 bases, with 12 bases sitting between them. The CDR3 is 13 amino acids. Germline CDR1 is SQVTM and CDR2 is ANQGSEA. What was sequenced was CD4+ T cells from PBMCs. The rearrangement links TRBV29-1 to TRBJ1-2, with a tentative D call TRBD1 (5 bases). The sequence derives from a human donor in good health. The CDR3 DNA is TGCAGCGTTAGTAGGGACTTCAACTATGGCTACACCTTC. Protein: CSVSRDFNYGYTF.